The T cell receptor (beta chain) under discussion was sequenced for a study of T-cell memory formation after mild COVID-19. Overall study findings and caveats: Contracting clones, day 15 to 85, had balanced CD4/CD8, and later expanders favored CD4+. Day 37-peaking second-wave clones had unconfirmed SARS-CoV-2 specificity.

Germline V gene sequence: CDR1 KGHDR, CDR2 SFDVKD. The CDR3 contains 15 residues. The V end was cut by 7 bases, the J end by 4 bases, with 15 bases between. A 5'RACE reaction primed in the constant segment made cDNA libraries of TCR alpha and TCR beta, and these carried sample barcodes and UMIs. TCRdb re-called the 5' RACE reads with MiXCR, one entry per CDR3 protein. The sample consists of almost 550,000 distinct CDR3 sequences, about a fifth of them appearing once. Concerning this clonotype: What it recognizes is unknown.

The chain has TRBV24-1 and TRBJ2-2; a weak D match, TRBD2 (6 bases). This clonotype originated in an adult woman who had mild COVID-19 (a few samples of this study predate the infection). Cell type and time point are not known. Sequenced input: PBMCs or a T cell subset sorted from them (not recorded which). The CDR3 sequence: CATRDNPGVTGELFF. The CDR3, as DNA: TGTGCCACCAGAGACAACCCGGGGGTCACCGGGGAGCTGTTTTTT.